This entry describes one T cell receptor (beta chain). Its antigen is unknown. The record has no base qualities; no much larger clone is one base away. These data belong to a study of T cell changes during pregnancy in multiple sclerosis (dated by TCRdb to about 2019). As for the study more broadly: The study examined how the T cell repertoire changed over the course of pregnancy in women with multiple sclerosis.

Receptor libraries were prepared by the immunoSEQ multiplex PCR assay. TCRdb's version of the immuneACCESS table is confined to in-frame rearrangements and falls short of the full clone set. An unresolved V gene accounts for under half of the shortfall where checked; the remainder is of unknown origin. The sample table records approximately 98,000 clones; under 95% of these occur just once. The top ten hold about 2.5% of the sample. The CDR3 runs 12 residues from the cysteine to the phenylalanine. Only CDR3 DNA is held: 36 bases, read in frame from base 1. CDR1 is given as LNHDA and CDR2 as SQIVND, both from the germline V gene (reference sequence). The junction shows trimming of 8 bases on V and 10 bases on J, and the gene matches do not reach 4 bases of it.

Recombination linked TRBV19 to TRBJ2-2, with TRBD1 identical over 10 junction bases. The receptor was isolated from a female donor in good health, enrolled as a control in a pregnancy study. Sequenced material: peripheral blood, taken after pregnancy. CDR3 protein: CASGTGAKELFF. The nucleotides read TGTGCCAGTGGGACAGGGGCAAAGGAGCTGTTTTTT.